This T cell receptor (beta chain) came from a study of cytomegalovirus exposure and HLA in healthy donors. Study-wide results and caveats: It was shown in a later analysis that HLA-associated TCR beta chains were more clonally expanded than other, equally common chains.

Vbeta (60) and Jbeta (13) primers were used in the PCR. The repertoire was sequenced with immunoSEQ multiplex PCR; TCRdb's copy has only in-frame clones and lacks some. Among 75,000 to 100,000 clones listed, 73% were seen once. A single count supports this clone. What it recognizes is unknown. Losses at the gene ends were 6 bases for V and 7 bases for J; bases not matched to a gene: 11. The CDR3 has 15 residues. Germline V gives CDR1 SEHNR, CDR2 FQNEAQ (reference sequence). The genes are TRBV7-9 and TRBJ1-2; 10 nucleotides line up with TRBD1. The sample taken for sequencing was PBMCs. The receptor comes from a man aged 35 to 55 in good health and CMV-seronegative. In DNA form, the CDR3 reads TGTGCCAGCAGTATTGGGACAGGGGAAGTTGGTGGCTACACCTTC. The encoded protein is CASSIGTGEVGGYTF.